This T cell receptor beta chain was recorded in a study of T cell changes during pregnancy in multiple sclerosis. Sequencing used immunoSEQ multiplex PCR; TCRdb keeps in-frame clones, though not all of them. The repertoire consists of roughly 80,000 clones, with approximately 90% occurring once and the leading ten covering roughly 1.4%. Losses at the gene ends were 2 bases for V and 3 bases for J; bases not matched to a gene: 3. The CDR3 sequence is 13 residues long. Germline CDR1 and CDR2: GTSNPN and SVGIG (reference sequence). The sequence was collected from a female donor with multiple sclerosis, enrolled in a pregnancy study. Sequencing used peripheral blood, obtained before pregnancy. The V gene is TRBV30, the J gene TRBJ2-7; the match to TRBD1 covers 8 bases. CDR3: CAWSNDRGYEQYF. CDR3 sequence (DNA): TGTGCCTGGAGTAACGACAGGGGCTACGAGCAGTACTTC. The variable domain in full, with the rest retrieved from reference TRBV30 and TRBJ2-7, is SQTIHQWPATLVQPVGSPLSLECTVEGTSNPNLYWYRQAAGRGLQLLFYSVGIGQISSEVPQNLSASRPQDRQFILSSKKLLLSDSGFYLCAWSNDRGYEQYFGPGTRLTVT.